Sequencing of this TCR beta chain was carried out in a study of blood T cell repertoires in COVID-19. On the study more broadly: In each case, the material was cDNA or gDNA derived from T cells, B-cell-depleted T cells, or PBMCs.

Germline CDR1 and CDR2: LNHNV and YYDKDF (reference sequence). The CDR3 runs to 15 residues. Germline trimming cut 3 bases from V and 2 bases from J; bases unmatched to any gene: 6. Donors were grouped by their self-reported clinical history. Original analysis: Reference gene primer amplification in the assay estimated nucleated cell counts. Sequencing was performed with immunoSEQ multiplex PCR; in TCRdb, only in-frame clones are kept and a portion is missing. V and J calls and clone size are copied from that table; D and trimming were computed from the DNA. The sample includes hundreds of thousands of clones, 86% of them seen just once.

The sample was PBMCs or T cells enriched from blood (not recorded which). The chain has TRBV15 and TRBJ1-1, with 7 bases that match TRBD1. The receptor's source is a woman aged 50 to 60 in a cohort exposed to, infected with or recovered from COVID-19 (not recorded which). CDR3 bases: TGTGCCACCAGCAGGCCCGGACAGGCCAACACTGAAGCTTTCTTT. Residues: CATSRPGQANTEAFF. The variable domain in full, completed from reference TRBV15 and TRBJ1-1, reads DAMVIQNPRYQVTQFGKPVTLSCSQTLNHNVMYWYQQKSSQAPKLLFHYYDKDFNNEADTPDNFQSRRPNTSFCFLDIRSPGLGDTAMYLCATSRPGQANTEAFFGQGTRLTVV.